The next 17 T cell receptor beta chains were all read from a single sample in a study of immune cell composition in non-small cell lung cancer. The table came from immunoSEQ multiplex PCR; TCRdb's copy has only in-frame clones and leaves some out. The table shows roughly 1,200 clones, with about 85% occurring only once. The sample taken for sequencing was lung tumor tissue. Receptors were obtained from a human donor with non-small cell lung cancer.

The chain links TRBV11-2 to TRBJ1-5; possible D gene TRBD1, 5 bases. The germline V and J ends were trimmed by 4 bases and 4 bases, with 8 bases remaining between them. There are 13 residues in the CDR3. Per germline, CDR1 SGHAT and CDR2 FQNNGV. DNA of the CDR3: TGTGCCAGCAGCTCGGGACTAAATCAGCCCCAGCATTTT. It translates to CASSSGLNQPQHF. The full variable domain, completed using reference TRBV11-2 and TRBJ1-5, is EAGVAQSPRYKIIEKRQSVAFWCNPISGHATLYWYQQILGQGPKLLIQFQNNGVVDDSQLPKDRFSAERLKGVDSTLKIQPAKLEDSAVYLCASSSGLNQPQHFGDGTRLSIL.

The rearrangement links TRBV15 to TRBJ1-1; perhaps TRBD1 as D (5 bases). The length of the CDR3 is 16 residues. The V and J ends lost 1 base and 6 bases respectively, with 18 bases between them. Germline V CDR1 and CDR2: LNHNV, YYDKDF (reference sequence). The CDR3 coding sequence is TGTGCCACCAGCAGAGTCCCCCCGGGGGTAGGGGCTGAAGCTTTCTTT. This gives the protein CATSRVPPGVGAEAFF.

This chain links TRBV7-3 with TRBJ1-6; D is unresolved. The CDR3 totals 13 residues. V lost 5 bases and J lost 7, with 9 bases in between. CDR1 and CDR2 (germline): SGHTA, FQGTGA. CDR3 bases: TGTGCCAGCAGCCCCCAGAGGAATTCACCCCTCCACTTT. Its translation is CASSPQRNSPLHF.

This chain joins TRBV20-1 and TRBJ1-6, with D maybe TRBD1 (5 bases). V gave up 6 bases and J gave up 13 bases, with 13 bases separating them. The V gene's germline CDR1 is DFQATT and CDR2 SNEGSKA (reference sequence). The CDR3 has 11 residues. The CDR3: CSAGGDGPLHF. The CDR3 coding sequence is TGCAGTGCCGGGGGAGATGGGCCCCTCCACTTT.

This sequence joins TRBV9 and TRBJ2-5; 8 bases align to TRBD2. This CDR3 has 16 residues. Germline V gives CDR1 SGDLS, CDR2 YYNGEE. J gave up 2 bases and V 0 bases, and 6 bases lay outside the gene matches. CDR3 sequence: CASSVEVAGWQETQYF. CDR3 DNA sequence: TGTGCCAGCAGCGTAGAAGTAGCGGGATGGCAAGAGACCCAGTACTTC.

The chain is built from TRBV6-6 and TRBJ1-1, with a weak D call TRBD1 (6 bases). Per germline, CDR1 MNHNY and CDR2 SVGAGI (reference sequence). The CDR3 consists of 12 residues. Trimming left V 2 bases short and J 11 bases short, with 12 bases between. The CDR3 bases are TGTGCCAGCAGTTACGGGGGCCCGGGGGCTTTCTTT. Protein sequence: CASSYGGPGAFF.

This rearrangement joins TRBV4-3 to TRBJ2-3; possibly TRBD2 for D (6 bases). This CDR3 comprises 16 residues. Germline CDR1 LGHNA, CDR2 YSLEER. Trimming took 0 bases from V and 6 from J, leaving 16 bases between them. Here the CDR3 reads CASSQDGGIGPDTQYF. DNA of the CDR3: TGCGCCAGCAGCCAAGATGGCGGGATAGGCCCCGATACGCAGTATTTT.

This sequence joins TRBV28 and TRBJ1-2; possible D gene TRBD1, 5 bases. Trimming cost V 9 bases and J 6 bases, with 11 bases left between them. Germline-derived CDR1 and CDR2 are MDHEN and SYDVKM. CDR3 length equals 11 residues. CDR3 sequence: CASGGIDGYTF. CDR3 bases: TGTGCCAGTGGGGGGATTGATGGCTACACCTTC.

V gene TRBV28 combines with J gene TRBJ1-2, with TRBD1 as a possible D gene (5 bases). Germline CDR1 MDHEN, CDR2 SYDVKM. The V end was cut by 3 bases, the J end by 6 bases, with 14 bases between. CDR3 size: 14 residues. The CDR3 here is CASSLGNGHNGYTF. The CDR3 region has the DNA TGTGCCAGCAGTTTGGGGAACGGACATAATGGCTACACCTTC.

V is TRBV7-2 and J is TRBJ2-4; the D is unclear. The CDR3 length is 14 residues. The V end was cut by 2 bases, the J end by 6 bases, with 11 bases between. The V gene's germline CDR1 is SGHTA and CDR2 FQGNSA. CDR3 region: CASSLPPLRNIQYF. In nucleotides, the CDR3 is TGTGCCAGCAGCTTACCCCCACTAAGAAACATTCAGTACTTC.

The chain links TRBV5-1 to TRBJ1-2; TRBD1 might be the D (6 bases). Trimming stripped 4 bases from V and 7 bases from J, with 23 bases between. Germline CDR1 and CDR2: SGHRS and YFSETQ. This CDR3 spans 16 amino acids. CDR3 region: CASSPLQGTGGGGYTF. In nucleotides, the CDR3 is TGCGCCAGCAGCCCCCTACAGGGAACGGGAGGAGGTGGCTACACCTTC.

The gene calls are TRBV11-3 and TRBJ2-2, with 8 bases matching TRBD2. Germline lookup yields CDR1 SGHNT and CDR2 YENEEA. The V segment lost 5 bases and the J segment 5 bases; nucleotides outside the gene matches: 7. The CDR3 runs 15 residues. DNA of the CDR3: TGTGCCAGCAGCCCGAAGACTAGCGCTACCGGGGAGCTGTTTTTT. Translated: CASSPKTSATGELFF.

The J gene is TRBJ1-4, the V gene TRBV28; no firm D call. V was pared by 5 bases and J by 11 bases, with 12 bases between. Looked up from germline, CDR1 is MDHEN and CDR2 is SYDVKM. The CDR3 is made up of 12 amino acids. The DNA for the CDR3 is TGTGCCAGCAGTACCAGTTGGGAGAAACTGTTTTTT. Residues: CASSTSWEKLFF.

This chain links TRBV7-2 with TRBJ2-4, with TRBD2 matching 9 bases. With V trimmed by 4 bases and J by 6 bases, 1 base remained unmatched. Germline CDR1 and CDR2: SGHTA and FQGNSA. CDR3 size: 13 residues. CDR3 sequence (DNA): TGTGCCAGCAGCTCGACTAGCGGAAACATTCAGTACTTC. Protein: CASSSTSGNIQYF.

This clone was detected only a few times. This rearrangement joins TRBV9 to TRBJ2-1, with D unresolved. V lost 0 bases and J 0 bases, leaving 7 bases between the germline ends. Looked up from germline, CDR1 is SGDLS and CDR2 is YYNGEE. CDR3 length equals 15 residues. The chain's CDR3 is CASSVVPSSYNEQFF. The CDR3 DNA reads TGTGCCAGCAGCGTAGTTCCGAGCTCCTACAATGAGCAGTTCTTC.

The rearrangement uses TRBV19 and TRBJ2-1; TRBD1 matches at 11 bases. The V gene end was trimmed by 5 bases and the J gene end by 7 bases; junction bases not matched to a gene: 10. The length of the CDR3 is 16 residues. Germline V gives CDR1 LNHDA, CDR2 SQIVND (reference sequence). The CDR3: CASSAYGQGARNEQFF. The CDR3 DNA reads TGTGCCAGTAGTGCCTATGGACAGGGGGCTAGAAATGAGCAGTTCTTC.

In regard to this clone: A read error may account for a junction end that differs from germline. Here the CDR3 reads CASSYGQNAGELFF. DNA for the CDR3: TGTGCCAGCAGTTACGGACAGAACGCCGGGGAGCTGTTTTTT. This sequence joins TRBV6-5 and TRBJ2-2; D might be TRBD1 (6 bases). Per the germline V gene, CDR1 is MNHEY and CDR2 is SVGAGI. The CDR3 consists of 14 residues.